The 32 T cell receptor beta chains given below trace back to one sample, sequenced in a study of human T cells and chemical hapten exposure. Total RNA extraction was carried out from unfractionated whole blood. MiXCR, run by TCRdb on the 5' RACE reads, gives a single entry per CDR3 protein. The table lists about 110,000 distinct CDR3 sequences, roughly 18% of them singletons. The origin of the receptors is a human donor in good health.

This clonotype has just a few counts. This chain links TRBV13 with TRBJ1-1; unclear D gene. The CDR3 is 15 amino acids. Germline CDR1 is PRHDT and CDR2 is FYEKMQ (reference sequence). Trimming pared 5 bases from V and 2 bases from J, leaving 15 bases between. This CDR3 reads CASSLRRDGNTEAFF. As DNA, the CDR3 is TGTGCCAGCAGCCTCCGCCGTGACGGTAACACTGAAGCTTTCTTT.

CDR3: CASISNYGYTF. The DNA of the CDR3 is TGTGCCAGCATCAGCAACTATGGCTACACCTTC. The gene calls are TRBV6-1 and TRBJ1-2; D is unclear. V lost 7 bases, J lost 2 bases, and 5 bases lay in between. Germline V CDR1 and CDR2: MNHNS, SASEGT. CDR3 length: 11 amino acids.

The CDR3 spells CASSELRELFF. CDR3 coding DNA: TGTGCCAGCAGTGAATTACGGGAACTGTTTTTT. The V call is TRBV2, the J call TRBJ1-4; D remains ambiguous. CDR1 and CDR2 (germline): SNHLY, FYNNEI. V dropped 2 bases and J dropped 12 bases, with 7 bases sitting between them. The CDR3 length is 11 residues.

This clonotype was seen only a few times. The rearrangement links TRBV6-2 or TRBV6-3 to TRBJ2-2; the match to TRBD2 covers 8 bases. V was clipped by 7 bases and J by 4 bases; unmatched bases: 8. Looked up from germline, CDR1 is MNHEY and CDR2 is SVGEGT. The CDR3 consists of 15 residues. The CDR3 here is CASILGLGGTGELFF. CDR3 coding DNA: TGTGCCAGCATCCTGGGACTAGGAGGCACCGGGGAGCTGTTTTTT.

The chain joins TRBV11-2 to TRBJ1-1; D is perhaps TRBD1 (5 bases). Germline loops: CDR1 SGHAT, CDR2 FQNNGV. V was trimmed by 5 bases and J by 9 bases, leaving 16 bases between them. The CDR3 is made up of 13 amino acids. The DNA for the CDR3 is TGTGCCAGCAGCCCCGTGTCAGGGTCTCAAGCTTTCTTT. Translated: CASSPVSGSQAFF.

The gene calls are TRBV10-3 and TRBJ2-6; D unresolved. With 2 bases removed from V and 0 bases from J, the gap between germline ends came to 20 bases. CDR1 and CDR2 from the germline V gene are ENHRY and SYGVKD. CDR3 length: 20 residues. CDR3 bases: TGTGCCATCAGTGAGCCCTCGTACGGGCGCTATGGCTCTGGGGCCAACGTCCTGACTTTC. Its protein product is CAISEPSYGRYGSGANVLTF.

The chain has TRBV5-1 and TRBJ2-3, with 12 bases identical to TRBD1. V dropped 3 bases and J dropped 0; count of bases not matched to a gene: 8. CDR3 length equals 18 residues. Looked up from germline, CDR1 is SGHRS and CDR2 is YFSETQ. CDR3 DNA sequence: TGCGCCAGCAGCTGGGGACAGGGGGCCTTGTCTAGCACAGATACGCAGTATTTT. It is translated as CASSWGQGALSSTDTQYF.

CDR3 DNA sequence: TGTGCCAGCAGCCAAGAACTCAGGGGGCGGACTGAAGCTTTCTTT. The encoded protein is CASSQELRGRTEAFF. The V call is TRBV5-4, the J call TRBJ1-1; 8 bases fit TRBD1. CDR1 and CDR2 (germline): SGHNT, YYREEE (reference sequence). V gave up 4 bases and J gave up 5 bases; unmatched junction bases: 10. The CDR3 totals 15 residues.

The J gene is TRBJ2-7, the V gene TRBV28, with TRBD2 matching 10 bases. J gave up 3 bases and V 7 bases, and 18 bases lay outside the gene matches. The V gene's germline CDR1 is MDHEN and CDR2 SYDVKM. The CDR3 runs to 18 residues. The CDR3 region is CASISPGTASSGSYEQYF. The CDR3, as DNA: TGTGCCAGCATTTCCCCCGGGACCGCTTCTAGCGGGAGCTACGAGCAGTACTTC. Full variable domain (remainder filled in from reference TRBV28 and TRBJ2-7): DVKVTQSSRYLVKRTGEKVFLECVQDMDHENMFWYRQDPGLGLRLIYFSYDVKMKEKGDIPEGYSVSREKKERFSLILESASTNQTSMYLCASISPGTASSGSYEQYFGPGTRLTVT.

This clonotype came up once. The chain combines TRBV25-1 with TRBJ1-2; D unclear. Between the trimmed V and J ends, which lost 5 bases and 4 bases, there was a span of 14 bases. Per germline, CDR1 MGHDK and CDR2 SYGVNS. The CDR3 is 14 amino acids. This chain's CDR3 is CASSPPGDPYGYTF. In DNA, the CDR3 is TGTGCCAGCAGTCCCCCCGGGGATCCCTATGGCTACACCTTC.

This rearrangement joins TRBV20-1 to TRBJ2-7; TRBD2 matches 8 bases. CDR3 size: 16 residues. Germline CDR1 is DFQATT and CDR2 is SNEGSKA (reference sequence). V lost 4 bases to trimming and J lost 0 bases; unmatched junction nucleotides: 11. The CDR3 DNA reads as TGCAGTGCTACCCCCCTAGCGGGTCGCCTCTCCTACGAGCAGTACTTC. Protein sequence: CSATPLAGRLSYEQYF.

Only a few counts were recorded for this clonotype. V and J are TRBV28 and TRBJ2-7; the match to TRBD1 covers 7 bases. J gave up 0 bases and V 6 bases, and 11 bases lay outside the gene matches. Germline CDR1 is MDHEN and CDR2 is SYDVKM. The CDR3 runs 16 residues. The CDR3 DNA reads as TGTGCCAGCAGGCAACCAGGACAGGTAACCTCCTACGAGCAGTACTTC. Encoded protein: CASRQPGQVTSYEQYF.

The table lists this clonotype with a few counts. The genes are TRBV5-1 and TRBJ1-2; D unclear. CDR3 length: 14 amino acids. Germline CDR1 SGHRS, CDR2 YFSETQ. V was trimmed by 0 bases and J by 5 bases, leaving 11 bases between them. As DNA, the CDR3 is TGCGCCAGCAGCTTGGCGGACGGTCCGTATGGCTACACCTTC. It specifies CASSLADGPYGYTF.

The chain employs TRBV29-1 and TRBJ1-5, with D unresolved. Germline assignment: CDR1 SQVTM and CDR2 ANQGSEA. There are 13 residues in the CDR3. Between the trimmed V and J ends, which lost 4 bases and 5 bases, there was a span of 12 bases. The CDR3 DNA reads as TGCAGCGTTGGAGTGACGGGTTATCAGCCCCAGCATTTT. Its translation is CSVGVTGYQPQHF.

V and J are TRBV9 and TRBJ2-7, with a possible D match to TRBD2 (7 bases). The CDR3 spans 14 residues. Trimming stripped 2 bases from V and 0 bases from J, with 9 bases between. Germline V gene lookup returns CDR1 SGDLS and CDR2 YYNGEE. CDR3 loop: CASSVAGASYEQYF. The CDR3, as DNA: TGTGCCAGCAGCGTTGCGGGGGCCTCCTACGAGCAGTACTTC.

This clonotype was counted between two and nine times. The genes are TRBV20-1 and TRBJ2-7; tentative D call: TRBD2 (5 bases). CDR1 is DFQATT, CDR2 SNEGSKA, per germline (reference sequence). V was trimmed by 5 bases and J by 3 bases, leaving 14 bases between them. This CDR3 is built from 13 residues. The CDR3, as DNA: TGCAGTGCTCTTGAGGGAGTTCTCTACGAGCAGTACTTC. This translates into CSALEGVLYEQYF.

The CDR3 bases are TGTGCCAGCAGCAAACTAGCGGGAGGGGTACATGAGCAGTTCTTC. As protein: CASSKLAGGVHEQFF. The J gene is TRBJ2-1, the V gene TRBV11-2; 13 nucleotides align to TRBD2. The CDR3 length is 15 residues. J gave up 8 bases and V 5 bases, and 6 bases lay outside the gene matches. Looked up from germline, CDR1 is SGHAT and CDR2 is FQNNGV.

The chain uses TRBV3-1 and TRBJ2-7, with TRBD1 identical over 8 bases. CDR1 is LGHDT and CDR2 is YNNKEL in the germline V gene (reference sequence). V dropped 2 bases and J dropped 2; count of bases not matched to a gene: 8. The CDR3 is made up of 16 amino acids. The CDR3 protein is CASSQQTGGGTYEQYF. The CDR3 nucleotides are TGTGCCAGCAGCCAACAAACAGGGGGAGGAACCTACGAGCAGTACTTC.

This chain links TRBV28 with TRBJ1-1, with a tentative D call TRBD1 (5 bases). CDR3 size: 17 residues. V was pared by 4 bases and J by 3 bases, with 21 bases between. CDR1 is MDHEN and CDR2 is SYDVKM in the germline V gene. The CDR3 DNA reads as TGTGCCAGCAGTTCCCCCCTGGGGGGGGACGGTTACACTGAAGCTTTCTTT. Translated: CASSSPLGGDGYTEAFF.

This clonotype was observed many times. V usage is TRBV20-1 and J usage is TRBJ1-6; the D is unclear. The CDR3 is 14 amino acids. The V and J ends lost 4 bases and 2 bases respectively, with 9 bases between them. The germline V gene has CDR1 DFQATT and CDR2 SNEGSKA (reference sequence). DNA of the CDR3: TGCAGTGCTACGGGTGGCACCTATAATTCACCCCTCCACTTT. It is translated as CSATGGTYNSPLHF.

The chain has TRBV20-1 and TRBJ2-1; 7 positions match TRBD1. Trimming at V came to 4 bases and at J to 9 bases, leaving 6 bases not matched to a gene. CDR1 DFQATT and CDR2 SNEGSKA come from the germline V gene (reference sequence). The CDR3 extends over 12 amino acids. CDR3 region: CSAIRQGREQFF. DNA for the CDR3: TGCAGTGCTATTAGACAGGGTCGTGAGCAGTTCTTC.

The V and J genes are TRBV2 and TRBJ1-4; D may be TRBD1 (6 bases). The germline V gene has CDR1 SNHLY and CDR2 FYNNEI. The CDR3 spans 17 residues. The V end lost 8 bases, the J end lost 0 bases, and 19 bases lay between the germline ends. The CDR3 is CASGYPRDKPTNEKLFF. CDR3 coding DNA: TGTGCCAGCGGGTACCCAAGGGACAAGCCAACTAATGAAAAACTGTTTTTT.

A remark on this clonotype: A read error may produce the germline difference seen at one junction end. The genes are TRBV30 and TRBJ2-1; D gene unclear. CDR3 length: 13 amino acids. Germline V gives CDR1 GTSNPN, CDR2 SVGIG (reference sequence). CDR3 protein: CALSVSNYNEQFF. The CDR3 bases are TGTGCCTTGAGTGTCTCCAACTACAATGAGCAGTTCTTC.

V gene TRBV2 combines with J gene TRBJ2-7; perhaps TRBD1 as D (6 bases). CDR1 is SNHLY, CDR2 FYNNEI, per germline. This CDR3 region has 14 residues. V dropped 6 bases and J dropped 5 bases, with 17 bases sitting between them. The DNA of the CDR3 is TGTGCCAGCAGCGATCAGGGGTTGGTCCACGAGCAGTACTTC. Amino acid sequence: CASSDQGLVHEQYF.

This clonotype came up a few times. The chain joins TRBV28 to TRBJ2-5, with D perhaps assigned TRBD1 or TRBD2 (5 bases each). Germline V gene data show CDR1 as MDHEN and CDR2 as SYDVKM. CDR3 length equals 13 residues. V was clipped by 2 bases and J by 5 bases, with 9 bases between them. Here the CDR3 DNA reads TGTGCCAGCAGTTTAGGGGGAGCCGAGACCCAGTACTTC. Translated, it gives CASSLGGAETQYF.

This clonotype turned up a few times. CDR3 nucleotide sequence: TGTGCCAGCAGTGAACCGTCCGTCGTCTATGGCTACACCTTC. Amino acids: CASSEPSVVYGYTF. The chain uses TRBV6-1 and TRBJ1-2; D gene unclear. The CDR3 runs 14 residues. The germline gives CDR1 MNHNS, CDR2 SASEGT. Between the trimmed V and J ends, which lost 2 bases and 4 bases, there was a span of 11 bases.

The chain combines TRBV15 with TRBJ1-2; 10 bases fit TRBD1. Germline trimming cut 8 bases from V and 5 bases from J; bases unmatched to any gene: 5. Germline CDR1 is LNHNV and CDR2 is YYDKDF (reference sequence). The CDR3 length is 13 residues. CDR3 sequence: CATGRDRGYGYTF. The CDR3 nucleotides are TGTGCCACCGGTCGGGACAGGGGATATGGCTACACCTTC.

The J gene is TRBJ2-1, the V gene TRBV3-1; TRBD2 agrees at 10 bases. Germline lookup yields CDR1 LGHDT and CDR2 YNNKEL (reference sequence). The CDR3 is 16 amino acids. V lost 1 base, J lost 8 bases, and 8 bases stayed unmatched. DNA for the CDR3: TGTGCCAGCAGCCAAGGGGGACTAGCGAGTTCCCATGAGCAGTTCTTC. Translation: CASSQGGLASSHEQFF.

This clonotype was seen a handful of times. The V gene is TRBV20-1, the J gene TRBJ1-2, with D possibly TRBD1 on 5 matching bases. Trimming left V 1 base short and J 6 bases short, with 12 bases between. This CDR3 has 13 amino acids. CDR1 is DFQATT and CDR2 is SNEGSKA in the germline V gene (reference sequence). CDR3 amino acids: CSARAGSSDGYTF. Here the CDR3 DNA reads TGCAGTGCTAGAGCAGGGAGCTCCGATGGCTACACCTTC.

The chain couples TRBV3-1 to TRBJ2-1; no firm D call. CDR3 length: 13 amino acids. Germline CDR1 LGHDT, CDR2 YNNKEL (reference sequence). V gave up 0 bases and J gave up 10 bases, with 10 bases separating them. The chain's CDR3 is CASSQDRVGEQFF. Written as DNA, the CDR3 is TGTGCCAGCAGCCAAGATAGGGTAGGGGAGCAGTTCTTC.

J is TRBJ2-3 and V is TRBV7-2; 11 nucleotides line up with TRBD2. Germline V CDR1 and CDR2: SGHTA, FQGNSA. This CDR3 is built from 15 residues. Germline trimming cut 5 bases from V and 3 bases from J; bases unmatched to any gene: 4. For the CDR3, the DNA is TGTGCCAGCAGCAAGAGGACTAGCGGGACAGATACGCAGTATTTT. This encodes CASSKRTSGTDTQYF.

This chain's CDR3 is CASSLLPGQGRYGYTF. The DNA for the CDR3 is TGCGCCAGCAGCCTACTTCCGGGGCAGGGTCGGTACGGCTACACCTTC. The chain carries TRBV4-1 and TRBJ1-2; TRBD1 might be the D (5 bases). Trimming left V 4 bases short and J 8 bases short, with 23 bases between. The germline gives CDR1 MGHRA, CDR2 YSYEKL. There are 16 residues in the CDR3.